Reported below is one T cell receptor beta chain. What it recognizes is unknown. This sample was included in a study of T cells in Graves' hyperthyroidism and ophthalmopathy. Study observations and caveats: The blood repertoire included most of the expanded thyroid clonotypes above 0.001.

Regions amplified from RNA transcripts were the TCR beta CDR3 regions. The TCR CDR3 was amplified in a first-round RT-PCR using the HTBI primer set. TCRdb redid the calling of the multiplex PCR reads with MiXCR, one entry per CDR3 protein. The table has about 700,000 distinct CDR3 sequences, 14% seen once. V was pared by 6 bases and J by 6 bases, with 8 bases of the junction left unmatched. Germline assignment: CDR1 SNHLY and CDR2 FYNNEI. There are 13 residues in the CDR3. Absence of ophthalmopathy progression within 18 months defined stable Graves' hyperthyroidism. Diagnosis rested on symptoms, serum thyroxine and TRAb, thyroid ultrasound, and orbital computed tomography.

V usage is TRBV2 and J usage is TRBJ2-7; 7 bases are a match to TRBD2. The receptor comes from a woman between 18 and 29 years old with Graves' hyperthyroidism. Sequencing used blood. The CDR3: CASRGPGRVEQYF. CDR3 coding DNA: TGTGCCAGCAGGGGACCGGGGAGGGTCGAGCAGTACTTC.